The 29 T cell receptor beta chains reported below all come from one sample, sequenced in a study of Graves' ophthalmopathy and Graves' hyperthyroidism. The TCR beta CDR3 regions underwent amplification from RNA transcripts. Second-round multiplex PCR came after first-round RT-PCR with HTBI primers. One entry per CDR3 protein results from TCRdb running MiXCR on the multiplex PCR reads. The sample has about 740,000 distinct CDR3 sequences, 40% seen once. Sequences were obtained from peripheral blood. Receptor source: an adult man with Graves' ophthalmopathy.

The chain is built from TRBV25-1 and TRBJ2-5; D gene unclear. The CDR3 has 13 residues. CDR1 MGHDK and CDR2 SYGVNS come from the germline V gene. The ends were cut back, 6 bases at V and 5 bases at J, with 13 bases in the middle. CDR3 sequence: CASSASRAETQYF. The CDR3 bases are TGTGCCAGCAGCGCCTCCCGGGCCGAGACCCAGTACTTC.

There are many counts of this clonotype. The genes are TRBV10-3 and TRBJ2-5, with 8 positions matching TRBD1. With 10 bases clipped from V and 5 bases from J, the junction kept 6 bases outside the gene matches. This CDR3 has 12 amino acids. The germline gives CDR1 ENHRY, CDR2 SYGVKD. CDR3 sequence: CATTGQEETQYF. DNA for the CDR3: TGTGCCACTACGGGACAGGAGGAGACCCAGTACTTC.

At least ten counts were recorded for this clonotype. J is TRBJ1-5 and V is TRBV20-1; no clear D gene. CDR1 is DFQATT and CDR2 is SNEGSKA in the germline V gene (reference sequence). V gave up 4 bases and J gave up 0 bases, with 10 bases separating them. CDR3 length: 14 amino acids. The CDR3 bases are TGCAGTGCTACGGGAGCTAATAGCAATCAGCCCCAGCATTTT. Protein sequence: CSATGANSNQPQHF.

This clonotype has a handful of counts. The V gene is TRBV20-1, the J gene TRBJ2-7; a possible D gene is TRBD1 (5 bases). Germline-derived CDR1 and CDR2 are DFQATT and SNEGSKA (reference sequence). The length of the CDR3 is 12 residues. Trimming cost V 4 bases and J 3 bases, with 10 bases left between them. The CDR3 loop reads CSAIDSVYEQYF. In nucleotides, the CDR3 is TGCAGTGCTATAGACAGCGTCTACGAGCAGTACTTC.

This clonotype was detected only a few times. The V and J genes are TRBV24-1 and TRBJ1-5; 12 nucleotides line up with TRBD1. The CDR3 consists of 18 residues. The germline V gene encodes CDR1 KGHDR and CDR2 SFDVKD. The V and J ends lost 4 bases and 3 bases, in that order; junction bases with no gene match: 9. CDR3 protein: CATSDPGTGGMVNQPQHF. The CDR3 nucleotides read TGTGCCACCAGTGACCCAGGGACAGGGGGCATGGTCAATCAGCCCCAGCATTTT.

This clonotype was seen just once. The genes are TRBV14 and TRBJ2-7; D might be TRBD2 (5 bases). The CDR3 has 12 residues. The germline gives CDR1 SGHDN, CDR2 FVKESK. V was clipped by 6 bases and J by 3 bases, with 9 bases between them. CDR3 nucleotides: TGTGCCAGCAGTCCGGGGTTCTACGAGCAGTACTTC. It is translated as CASSPGFYEQYF.

This clonotype was counted at least ten times. The rearrangement uses TRBV12-3 or TRBV12-4 and TRBJ2-7; 10 bases match TRBD2. The CDR3 is 15 amino acids. The V and J ends lost 2 bases and 2 bases, in that order; junction bases with no gene match: 3. CDR3 DNA: TGTGCCAGCAGTTTATTAGCGGGAGGACCCTACGAGCAGTACTTC. Residues: CASSLLAGGPYEQYF.

This sequence joins TRBV25-1 and TRBJ2-7, with 9 nucleotides matching TRBD2. Germline V CDR1 and CDR2: MGHDK, SYGVNS. CDR3 length: 14 amino acids. V trimming: 5 bases; J trimming: 5 bases; junction bases outside the gene matches: 7. This chain's CDR3 is CASSHGTSYDEQYF. The CDR3 coding sequence is TGTGCCAGCAGTCACGGGACTAGCTACGACGAGCAGTACTTC.

The gene calls are TRBV4-1 and TRBJ2-7; perhaps TRBD1 as D (5 bases). CDR1 MGHRA and CDR2 YSYEKL come from the germline V gene. The V end was cut by 8 bases, the J end by 3 bases, with 14 bases between. The CDR3 has 13 residues. CDR3 protein: CASAITRGYEQYF. In nucleotides, the CDR3 is TGCGCCAGCGCCATAACAAGGGGCTACGAGCAGTACTTC.

The V call is TRBV20-1, the J call TRBJ1-5; the D gene is possibly TRBD1 (6 bases). Per germline, CDR1 DFQATT and CDR2 SNEGSKA (reference sequence). This CDR3 is 16 amino acids long. V was shortened by 1 base and J by 6 bases, with 19 bases between the two germline ends. The CDR3 is CSARAPSGGAVQPQHF. The CDR3 nucleotides read TGCAGTGCTAGAGCCCCCTCGGGGGGCGCCGTTCAGCCCCAGCATTTT.

The chain joins TRBV7-9 to TRBJ2-2, with TRBD1 matching 8 bases. Per germline, CDR1 SEHNR and CDR2 FQNEAQ (reference sequence). V shed 2 bases, J shed 2 bases, and the junction held 4 bases outside the gene matches. The CDR3 loop spans 16 amino acids. CDR3 DNA: TGTGCCAGCAGCTTACCGGGGACAGGAAACACCGGGGAGCTGTTTTTT. Its protein is CASSLPGTGNTGELFF.

The count of this clonotype is one. The rearrangement links TRBV9 to TRBJ1-1; D perhaps matches TRBD1 (5 bases). The V end lost 0 bases, the J end lost 5 bases, and 8 bases lay between the germline ends. Germline CDR1 and CDR2: SGDLS and YYNGEE. This CDR3 is 13 amino acids long. CDR3 sequence (DNA): TGTGCCAGCAGCGTAGGGGGACGGACTGAAGCTTTCTTT. The encoded protein is CASSVGGRTEAFF.

The V gene is TRBV7-9, the J gene TRBJ1-6; no clear D gene. The germline CDR1 and CDR2 sequences are SEHNR and FQNEAQ (reference sequence). The CDR3 runs 12 residues. Between the trimmed V and J ends, which lost 3 bases and 10 bases, there was a span of 7 bases. The CDR3 DNA reads TGTGCCAGCAGCTTTTCGGAGTCACCCCTCCACTTT. Protein sequence: CASSFSESPLHF.

This clonotype came up many times. The CDR3 DNA reads as TGTGCCAGCAGTGAATCCAAGGGCAATCAGCCCCAGCATTTT. Its protein is CASSESKGNQPQHF. The chain uses TRBV25-1 and TRBJ1-5; no clear D. CDR3 size: 14 residues. Germline CDR1 and CDR2: MGHDK and SYGVNS. Trimming pared 1 base from V and 2 bases from J, leaving 6 bases between. The full variable domain, in which reference TRBV25-1 and TRBJ1-5 provide the parts outside the CDR3, is EADIYQTPRYLVIGTGKKITLECSQTMGHDKMYWYQQDPGMELHLIHYSYGVNSTEKGDLSSESTVSRIRTEHFPLTLESARPSHTSQYLCASSESKGNQPQHFGDGTRLSIL.

There are many counts of this clonotype. The V gene is TRBV7-2, the J gene TRBJ1-2; D is unresolved. V lost 3 bases, J lost 1 base, and 6 bases lay in between. Germline V gene data show CDR1 as SGHTA and CDR2 as FQGNSA. The CDR3 loop spans 13 amino acids. The CDR3 loop reads CASSFTHNYGYTF. In nucleotides, the CDR3 is TGTGCCAGCAGCTTCACACATAACTATGGCTACACCTTC. The full variable domain, rest sourced from reference TRBV7-2 and TRBJ1-2, is GAGVSQSPSNKVTEKGKDVELRCDPISGHTALYWYRQSLGQGLEFLIYFQGNSAPDKSGLPSDRFSAERTGGSVSTLTIQRTQQEDSAVYLCASSFTHNYGYTFGSGTRLTVV.

The J gene is TRBJ2-5, the V gene TRBV11-2; tentative D call: TRBD1 (6 bases). This CDR3 is 13 amino acids long. V was trimmed by 6 bases and J by 5 bases, leaving 13 bases between them. The germline V gene has CDR1 SGHAT and CDR2 FQNNGV. CDR3 region: CASRLRGQETQYF. In DNA, the CDR3 is TGTGCCAGCAGGCTCCGAGGACAGGAGACCCAGTACTTC.

Comment on this clonotype: A read error is possible here, since a much larger clone lies one base away. The CDR3 end shows no conserved phenylalanine or tryptophan, and so a read error is likely. The chain combines TRBV9 with TRBJ1-1; the match to TRBD1 covers 9 bases. The germline V gene has CDR1 SGDLS and CDR2 YYNGEE. The CDR3 loop spans 15 amino acids. The ends lost 3 bases at V and 3 bases at J; junction bases unmatched: 6. In DNA form, the CDR3 reads TGTGCCAGCAGCGACAGGGGGCTGGTCGACACTGAAGCTTTCCTT. Translation: CASSDRGLVDTEAFL.

This clonotype has only one observation. A read error may be the cause here, since a much bigger clone is one base away. This chain joins TRBV20-1 and TRBJ2-5; 12 bases are a match to TRBD2. Germline V gives CDR1 DFQATT, CDR2 SNEGSKA (reference sequence). This CDR3 has 14 amino acids. V was clipped by 6 bases and J by 7 bases; unmatched bases: 9. Here the CDR3 reads CSASGLAGLGTQYF. Written as DNA, the CDR3 is TGCAGTGCCTCCGGACTAGCGGGACTTGGGACCCAGTACTTC.

The V gene is TRBV7-9, the J gene TRBJ2-7, with 7 nucleotides matching TRBD1. This CDR3 spans 15 amino acids. V was clipped by 5 bases and J by 4 bases; unmatched bases: 11. Germline V lookup: CDR1 SEHNR, CDR2 FQNEAQ (reference sequence). CDR3 coding DNA: TGTGCCAGCAGCCCAGTCCGACAGGGAAATTACGAGCAGTACTTC. It codes for CASSPVRQGNYEQYF.

The rearrangement links TRBV12-3 or TRBV12-4 to TRBJ2-7; tentatively, D is TRBD2 (6 bases). The CDR3 has 13 amino acids. Trimming removed 4 bases at V and 3 bases at J, with 10 bases between. CDR3 sequence: CASSSRDFYEQYF. The CDR3 DNA is TGTGCCAGCAGTTCTAGGGACTTCTACGAGCAGTACTTC.

Concerning this clonotype itself: This may stem from a read error, because a much larger clone lies one nucleotide away. The chain employs TRBV29-1 and TRBJ2-7; D is possibly TRBD2 (5 bases). There are 13 residues in the CDR3. V was shortened by 7 bases and J by 0 bases, with 13 bases between the two germline ends. Germline CDR1 SQVTM, CDR2 ANQGSEA. The CDR3 nucleotides are TGCAGCGCTGGACTCTCTAGCTCCTACGAGCAGTACTTC. It codes for CSAGLSSSYEQYF.

Regarding this clonotype: A much larger clone is a single base away; this may be a read error. V usage is TRBV7-9 and J usage is TRBJ2-5, with D uncertain. This CDR3 contains 14 residues. In germline, CDR1 is SEHNR, CDR2 FQNEAQ (reference sequence). CDR3 sequence reads: CAGSLVSVQETQYF. In DNA, the CDR3 is TGTGCCGGCAGCTTAGTGTCAGTTCAAGAGACCCAGTACTTC.

V is TRBV15 and J is TRBJ2-5; TRBD2 agrees at 7 bases. Unmatched junction bases numbered 6, after V lost 10 bases and J lost 1 base. The CDR3 runs 13 residues. CDR1 and CDR2 (germline): LNHNV, YYDKDF (reference sequence). Here the CDR3 reads CASREAGQETQYF. For the CDR3, the DNA is TGTGCCAGCCGGGAGGCCGGCCAAGAGACCCAGTACTTC.

This clonotype was seen ten or more times. The chain couples TRBV10-2 to TRBJ1-1; perhaps TRBD1 as D (5 bases). The germline V gene encodes CDR1 WSHSY and CDR2 SAAADI. The CDR3 consists of 13 residues. V was shortened by 5 bases and J by 1 base, with 8 bases between the two germline ends. The CDR3 loop is CASSSGTNTEAFF. In DNA, the CDR3 is TGCGCCAGCAGTTCCGGGACGAACACTGAAGCTTTCTTT.

This clonotype was seen a few times. This chain uses TRBV6-5 with TRBJ2-7, with TRBD1 identical over 9 bases. Germline V CDR1 and CDR2: MNHEY, SVGAGI. This CDR3 contains 14 residues. V shed 7 bases, J shed 5 bases, and the junction held 9 bases outside the gene matches. The CDR3 nucleotides read TGTGCCAGCACCGGACGGGACAGGGCCCACGAGCAGTACTTC. This codes for CASTGRDRAHEQYF.

There are many counts of this clonotype. V is TRBV11-2 and J is TRBJ1-1; D is unresolved. This CDR3 has 12 residues. V dropped 5 bases and J dropped 5 bases, with 9 bases sitting between them. Germline assignment: CDR1 SGHAT and CDR2 FQNNGV. The CDR3 DNA reads TGTGCCAGCAGCCAGACACGTACTGAAGCTTTCTTT. Amino acid sequence: CASSQTRTEAFF. Combining the CDR3 with reference TRBV11-2 and TRBJ1-1 gives the whole variable domain EAGVAQSPRYKIIEKRQSVAFWCNPISGHATLYWYQQILGQGPKLLIQFQNNGVVDDSQLPKDRFSAERLKGVDSTLKIQPAKLEDSAVYLCASSQTRTEAFFGQGTRLTVV.

In this sample, this clonotype turned up many times. The gene calls are TRBV14 and TRBJ2-2; D not resolved. CDR3 length equals 13 residues. V was cut by 1 base and J by 6 bases, with 6 bases left in between. Germline CDR1 reads SGHDN; CDR2 reads FVKESK. The CDR3 nucleotides read TGTGCCAGCAGCCAAGGTCCCGCCGGGGAGCTGTTTTTT. Residues: CASSQGPAGELFF.

In its sample, this clonotype was seen many times. This chain joins TRBV25-1 and TRBJ2-5; TRBD1 is a possible D gene (5 bases). CDR1 is MGHDK, CDR2 SYGVNS, per germline. V lost 4 bases and J 5 bases, leaving 14 bases between the germline ends. The CDR3 has 14 residues. CDR3: CASSAIGVRETQYF. The CDR3 DNA is TGTGCCAGCAGTGCTATAGGGGTTCGTGAGACCCAGTACTTC. The whole variable domain, filled in from reference TRBV25-1 and TRBJ2-5, reads EADIYQTPRYLVIGTGKKITLECSQTMGHDKMYWYQQDPGMELHLIHYSYGVNSTEKGDLSSESTVSRIRTEHFPLTLESARPSHTSQYLCASSAIGVRETQYFGPGTRLLVL.

The chain links TRBV9 to TRBJ1-2, with 8 bases lining up with TRBD1. V gave up 4 bases and J gave up 3 bases; unmatched junction bases: 14. The CDR3 is 17 amino acids. In germline, CDR1 is SGDLS, CDR2 YYNGEE. The CDR3 bases are TGTGCCAGCAGCAAAGCGGACAGGGTAAGGTACGACTATGGCTACACCTTC. Protein: CASSKADRVRYDYGYTF.